Listed below are T cell receptor beta chains from one sample, sequenced in a study of spatial heterogeneity in lung cancer. From the 5' RACE reads, TCRdb called clonotypes with MiXCR, one entry per CDR3 protein. The top ten hold about 30% of the sample, which has 4,000 or so distinct CDR3 sequences, over 9% seen once. The sequencing here drew on lung tumor tissue, taken at surgery. Receptor source: a male donor with early-stage non-small cell lung cancer. Both conserved end residues are trimmed from each CDR3. Each record gives: clone size, V gene, J gene, CDR3 protein. Not all rows give a size; the values are once, few, many and, for expanded clones, a class.

size: few
V: TRBV7-6
J: TRBJ2-5
CDR3: ASSLGIGGGQY

size: medium-sized
V: TRBV28
J: TRBJ2-7
CDR3: ASSPARYEQY

size: medium-sized
V: TRBV20-1
J: TRBJ1-1
CDR3: SVRGGSLEAF

size: medium-sized
V: TRBV11-2
J: TRBJ2-1
CDR3: ASSTRTLADEQF

size: .
V: TRBV18
J: TRBJ2-5
CDR3: ASSPSTEETQY

size: few
V: TRBV7-8
J: TRBJ1-1
CDR3: ASSRYGGGSEAF

size: many
V: TRBV28
J: TRBJ2-7
CDR3: ASSFSDRAYEQY

size: .
V: TRBV7-9
J: TRBJ1-1
CDR3: ASRHEGNTEAF

size: .
V: TRBV7-3
J: TRBJ2-1
CDR3: ASSLGRTDGAGNEQF

size: .
V: TRBV4-3
J: TRBJ2-5
CDR3: ASSQVQGGTQY

size: many
V: TRBV24-1
J: TRBJ2-2
CDR3: ATSDLRLNTGELF

size: .
V: TRBV20-1
J: TRBJ1-2
CDR3: SASRGVDYGYT

size: many
V: TRBV23-1
J: TRBJ2-2
CDR3: ASSQPKGGQGNTGELF

size: medium-sized
V: TRBV18
J: TRBJ1-5
CDR3: ASSHGTGGGQPQH

size: medium-sized
V: TRBV9
J: TRBJ2-3
CDR3: ASSVGRGLRSTDTQY

size: many
V: TRBV14
J: TRBJ1-1
CDR3: ASSQVRTGTEAF

size: medium-sized
V: TRBV5-6
J: TRBJ1-2
CDR3: ASSLLADYGYT

size: few
V: TRBV2
J: TRBJ2-3
CDR3: ASSAGQASTDTQY

size: medium-sized
V: TRBV5-6
J: TRBJ1-2
CDR3: ASSARQSYGYT

size: few
V: TRBV2
J: TRBJ2-5
CDR3: ASSRDRGSEETQY

size: medium-sized
V: TRBV5-6
J: TRBJ2-5
CDR3: ASSPRTSGRNQETQY

size: many
V: TRBV28
J: TRBJ2-7
CDR3: ASSLSAGGRVEY

size: many
V: TRBV5-1
J: TRBJ2-5
CDR3: ASSFYTLPLLETQY

size: few
V: TRBV7-9
J: TRBJ2-3
CDR3: ASSQAWGSTDTQY

size: few
V: TRBV28
J: TRBJ1-1
CDR3: ASSLPGDLNTEAF

size: medium-sized
V: TRBV18
J: TRBJ1-1
CDR3: ASSQRTGANTEAF

size: many
V: TRBV7-3
J: TRBJ2-3
CDR3: ASSLGDPFTDTQY

size: medium-sized
V: TRBV16
J: TRBJ1-5
CDR3: ASSRSGAGDQPQH

size: medium-sized
V: TRBV11-2
J: TRBJ2-1
CDR3: ASSLESGFNNEQF

size: .
V: TRBV10-3
J: TRBJ2-1
CDR3: AISDPNGNEQF

size: few
V: TRBV5-1
J: TRBJ1-2
CDR3: ASSLWGDYGYT

size: few
V: TRBV5-1
J: TRBJ1-4
CDR3: ASSWGAGHGNEKLF

size: .
V: TRBV2
J: TRBJ2-3
CDR3: ASIDAGPRDTQY

size: .
V: TRBV9
J: TRBJ2-7
CDR3: ASSPGLVGEQY

size: many
V: TRBV6-2/TRBV6-3
J: TRBJ2-2
CDR3: ASSWGGELANTGELF

size: few
V: TRBV28
J: TRBJ2-7
CDR3: ASSSRGRGSYEQY

size: many
V: TRBV18
J: TRBJ2-7
CDR3: ASSPDRGRYEQY